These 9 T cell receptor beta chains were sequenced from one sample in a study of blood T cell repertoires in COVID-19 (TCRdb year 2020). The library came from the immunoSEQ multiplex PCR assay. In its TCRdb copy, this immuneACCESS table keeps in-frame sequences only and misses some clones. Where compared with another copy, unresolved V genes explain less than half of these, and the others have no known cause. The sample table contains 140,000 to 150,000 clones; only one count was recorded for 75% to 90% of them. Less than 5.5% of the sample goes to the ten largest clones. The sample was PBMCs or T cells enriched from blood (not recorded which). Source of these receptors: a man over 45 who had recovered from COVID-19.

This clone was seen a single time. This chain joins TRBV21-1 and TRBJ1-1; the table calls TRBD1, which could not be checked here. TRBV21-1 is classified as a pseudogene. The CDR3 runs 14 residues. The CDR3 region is CASSFAGGETEAFF. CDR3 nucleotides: TGTGCCAGCAGCTTTGCAGGGGGAGAAACTGAAGCTTTCTTT.

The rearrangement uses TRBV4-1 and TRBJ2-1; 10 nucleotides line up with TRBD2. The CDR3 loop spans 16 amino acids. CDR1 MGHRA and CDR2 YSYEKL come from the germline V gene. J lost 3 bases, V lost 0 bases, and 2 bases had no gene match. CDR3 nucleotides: TGCGCCAGCAGCCAAGAGCGGACTAGCGGCTACAATGAGCAGTTCTTC. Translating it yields CASSQERTSGYNEQFF.

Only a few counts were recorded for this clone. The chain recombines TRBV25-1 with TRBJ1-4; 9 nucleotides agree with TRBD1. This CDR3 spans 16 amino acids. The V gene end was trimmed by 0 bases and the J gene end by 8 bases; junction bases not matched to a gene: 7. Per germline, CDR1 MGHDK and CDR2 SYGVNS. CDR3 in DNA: TGTGCCAGCAGTGAATATCGGACAGGGGAATGGGAAAAACTGTTTTTT. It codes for CASSEYRTGEWEKLFF.

CDR3 bases: TGTGCCAGCAGTTTTAGCGGGAGCTCTGGGGCCAACGTCCTGACTTTC. Its translation: CASSFSGSSGANVLTF. The rearrangement uses TRBV6-2 or TRBV6-3 and TRBJ2-6, with TRBD2 matching 9 bases. Germline V gene data show CDR1 as MNHEY and CDR2 as SVGEGT. With V trimmed by 4 bases and J by 0 bases, 1 base remained unmatched. The CDR3 totals 16 residues.

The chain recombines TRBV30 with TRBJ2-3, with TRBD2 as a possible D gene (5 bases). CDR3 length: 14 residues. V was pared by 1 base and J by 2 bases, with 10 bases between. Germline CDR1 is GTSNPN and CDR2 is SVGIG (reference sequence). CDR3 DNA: TGTGCCTGGAGTGGCGGGTGGGCCACAGATACGCAGTATTTT. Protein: CAWSGGWATDTQYF.

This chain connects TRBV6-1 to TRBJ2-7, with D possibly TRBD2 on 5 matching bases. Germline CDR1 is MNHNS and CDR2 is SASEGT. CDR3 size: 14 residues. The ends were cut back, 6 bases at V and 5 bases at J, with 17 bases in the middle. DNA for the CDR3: TGTGCCAGCAGAAATGAGGGAACCATCCACGAGCAGTACTTC. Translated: CASRNEGTIHEQYF.

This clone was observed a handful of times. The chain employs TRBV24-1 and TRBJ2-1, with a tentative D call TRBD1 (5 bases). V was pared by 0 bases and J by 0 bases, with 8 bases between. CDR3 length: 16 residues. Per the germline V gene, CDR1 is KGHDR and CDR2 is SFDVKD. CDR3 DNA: TGTGCCACCAGTGATTTGCACCAGGGCTCCTACAATGAGCAGTTCTTC. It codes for CATSDLHQGSYNEQFF.

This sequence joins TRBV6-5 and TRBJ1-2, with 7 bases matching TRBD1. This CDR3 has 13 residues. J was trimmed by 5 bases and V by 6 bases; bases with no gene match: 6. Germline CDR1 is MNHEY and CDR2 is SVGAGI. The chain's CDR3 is CASSKGTVYGYTF. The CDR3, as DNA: TGTGCCAGCAGCAAAGGGACAGTTTATGGCTACACCTTC.

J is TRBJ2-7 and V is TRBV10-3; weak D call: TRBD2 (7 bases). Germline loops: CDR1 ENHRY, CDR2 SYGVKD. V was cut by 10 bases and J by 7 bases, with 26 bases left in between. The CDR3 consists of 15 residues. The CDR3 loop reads CATSGGGGALEEQYV. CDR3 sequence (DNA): TGTGCCACCAGCGGCGGAGGGGGGGCCCTAGAGGAGCAGTACGTC.